These 22 T cell receptor beta chains were sequenced from one sample in a study of T cells in Graves' hyperthyroidism and ophthalmopathy. Template material for amplifying TCR beta CDR3 regions consisted of RNA transcripts. The HTBI primer set drove a first-round RT-PCR of the TCR CDR3. Each CDR3 protein is one row after TCRdb ran MiXCR on the multiplex PCR reads. The data show a few hundred thousand distinct CDR3 sequences, with about 45% seen just once and roughly 20% held by the top ten. The sample comprised peripheral blood or thyroid tissue (not recorded which). All receptors derive from an adult woman with Graves' disease, either hyperthyroidism or ophthalmopathy (not recorded which).

This clonotype has ten or more counts. J is TRBJ1-3 and V is TRBV29-1; D not resolved. The CDR3 loop spans 13 amino acids. In germline, CDR1 is SQVTM, CDR2 ANQGSEA. V was shortened by 6 bases and J by 0 bases, with 9 bases between the two germline ends. CDR3 DNA: TGCAGCGTACTTAAGAGCTCTGGAAACACCATATATTTT. Translated, it gives CSVLKSSGNTIYF.

This sequence joins TRBV29-1 and TRBJ1-1; no clear D gene. V was trimmed by 4 bases and J by 5 bases, leaving 14 bases between them. The V gene's germline CDR1 is SQVTM and CDR2 ANQGSEA. The CDR3 has 13 amino acids. CDR3 nucleotides: TGCAGCGTTGTAAGACCGATGGGGACTGAAGCTTTCTTT. This gives the protein CSVVRPMGTEAFF.

About this clonotype itself: This could be a read error, since a much larger clone is one nucleotide away. This chain links TRBV7-2 with TRBJ1-3; possible D gene TRBD1, 6 bases. Germline CDR1 reads SGHTA; CDR2 reads FQGNSA. The CDR3 runs to 15 residues. The CDR3 region has the DNA TGTGCCAGCAGCTTAACAGGGCCCTCTGGAAACGCCATATATTTT. This codes for CASSLTGPSGNAIYF.

J is TRBJ2-7 and V is TRBV27; the match to TRBD2 covers 8 bases. V shed 4 bases, J shed 4 bases, and the junction held 3 bases outside the gene matches. In germline, CDR1 is MNHEY, CDR2 SMNVEV (reference sequence). CDR3 length: 13 amino acids. CDR3 nucleotides: TGTGCCAGCAGTTCCTTAGCGGGGTACGAGCAGTACTTC. This translates into CASSSLAGYEQYF.

This clonotype has a handful of counts. The chain uses TRBV7-2 and TRBJ2-5; TRBD1 matches 9 bases. From germline, CDR1 is SGHTA and CDR2 FQGNSA. With V trimmed by 5 bases and J by 6 bases, 4 bases remained unmatched. The CDR3 runs to 13 residues. CDR3 sequence: CASSAGQGKTQYF. CDR3 DNA: TGTGCCAGCAGCGCGGGACAGGGAAAGACCCAGTACTTC.

This clonotype was seen many times. This sequence joins TRBV19 and TRBJ2-2; unclear D gene. V lost 5 bases and J lost 1, with 8 bases in between. CDR1 is LNHDA, CDR2 SQIVND, per germline (reference sequence). CDR3 length: 14 residues. This CDR3 is CASSFRGNTGELFF. In DNA, the CDR3 is TGTGCCAGTAGTTTTCGCGGGAACACCGGGGAGCTGTTTTTT.

This clonotype was recorded at least ten times. The chain carries TRBV16 and TRBJ1-6; D may be TRBD1 (5 bases). There are 15 residues in the CDR3. Trimming cost V 2 bases and J 10 bases, with 15 bases left between them. Germline V gene data show CDR1 as KGHSY and CDR2 as FQNENV. The CDR3 nucleotides read TGTGCCAGCAGCCAAGCGCCCCGGAGGGGCTCACCCCTCCACTTT. It specifies CASSQAPRRGSPLHF.

Comments on this clonotype: At one boundary the junction diverges from the germline segment, which might be a read error. V gene TRBV7-9 combines with J gene TRBJ2-7; D may be TRBD1 (6 bases). Per germline, CDR1 SEHNR and CDR2 FQNEAQ (reference sequence). CDR3 length: 14 residues. CDR3 sequence: CASSGPRGDYEQYF. DNA for the CDR3: TGCGCCAGCAGCGGACCCAGGGGTGACTACGAGCAGTACTTC.

This rearrangement joins TRBV19 to TRBJ2-2; D not resolved. This CDR3 has 13 amino acids. V was shortened by 3 bases and J by 6 bases, with 8 bases between the two germline ends. CDR1 is LNHDA, CDR2 SQIVND, per germline (reference sequence). The CDR3 region has the DNA TGTGCCAGTAGTATGGTGTTTCCCGGGGAGCTGTTTTTT. This encodes CASSMVFPGELFF.

As concerns this clonotype: One junction end disagrees with the germline gene, perhaps due to a read error. The CDR3 region is CASSQDRTGKGAFF. CDR3 sequence (DNA): TGCGCCAGCAGCCAAGACAGGACAGGGAAGGGAGCTTTCTTT. The chain carries TRBV7-2 and TRBJ1-1; 8 bases are a match to TRBD1. Per germline, CDR1 SGHTA and CDR2 FQGNSA. The CDR3 has 14 residues.

This clonotype was observed at least ten times. The chain links TRBV2 to TRBJ2-7; D ambiguous. The CDR3 is 13 residues long. Trimming took off 2 bases at V and 6 bases at J, with 11 bases between the two ends. CDR1 SNHLY and CDR2 FYNNEI come from the germline V gene. The CDR3 sequence: CASSEFKGGEQYF. CDR3 sequence (DNA): TGTGCCAGCAGTGAATTCAAGGGCGGCGAGCAGTACTTC.

This clonotype was recorded many times. The genes are TRBV7-2 and TRBJ1-2; TRBD1 aligns across 9 bases. Trimming removed 2 bases from V and 4 bases from J; junction bases left unmatched: 5. CDR1 is SGHTA, CDR2 FQGNSA, per germline. This CDR3 region has 15 residues. CDR3 sequence (DNA): TGTGCCAGCAGCTTAAGTACAGGGGGCGGCTATGGCTACACCTTC. It translates to CASSLSTGGGYGYTF.

This clonotype appeared a few times. The J gene is TRBJ1-2, the V gene TRBV19; TRBD1 matches 12 bases. The CDR3 length is 14 residues. With V trimmed by 5 bases and J by 9 bases, 7 bases remained unmatched. Germline-derived CDR1 and CDR2 are LNHDA and SQIVND (reference sequence). The CDR3 is CASSPGTGGASYTF. The CDR3 DNA sequence: TGTGCCAGTAGTCCCGGGACAGGGGGCGCGAGCTACACCTTC.

The chain links TRBV10-3 to TRBJ1-2; D is unclear. V was clipped by 11 bases and J by 0 bases, with 7 bases between them. In germline, CDR1 is ENHRY, CDR2 SYGVKD. This CDR3 has 11 amino acids. In DNA, the CDR3 is TGTGCCCCTTCAGCTAACTATGGCTACACCTTC. This encodes CAPSANYGYTF.

The J gene is TRBJ2-1, the V gene TRBV29-1; D may match TRBD1 or TRBD2 (7 bases each). CDR1 and CDR2 from the germline V gene are SQVTM and ANQGSEA. This CDR3 region has 15 residues. The germline V and J ends were trimmed by 3 bases and 8 bases, with 20 bases remaining between them. The CDR3 nucleotides read TGCAGCGTTGAGGTGGGAGGGGGCGCAGGGTATGAGCAGTTCTTC. The encoded protein is CSVEVGGGAGYEQFF.

As regards this clonotype: In this CDR3 the conserved last residue, phenylalanine or tryptophan, is missing, so a read error is likely. The limits of the CDR3 on the DNA are not certain, so only TCRdb's listed CDR3 is given. The chain combines TRBV11-2 with TRBJ2-6. CDR1 and CDR2 (germline): SGHAT, FQNNGV. A total of 8 residues make up the CDR3, ends included. CDR3 sequence: CASSTWTS.

In its sample, this clonotype was seen many times. This rearrangement joins TRBV12-3 or TRBV12-4 to TRBJ1-1; the D gene is possibly TRBD1 (5 bases). The CDR3 length is 11 residues. V was trimmed by 8 bases and J by 6 bases, leaving 10 bases between them. CDR3 sequence (DNA): TGTGCCAGCTGCGGGGCCTCTGAAGCTTTCTTT. Its protein product is CASCGASEAFF.

DNA of the CDR3: TGTGCCAGCAGTGGATTCGGGGGCTTGGTTAATGAAAAACTGTTTTTT. Translating it yields CASSGFGGLVNEKLFF. The V gene is TRBV2, the J gene TRBJ1-4; possibly TRBD1 for D (6 bases). Looked up from germline, CDR1 is SNHLY and CDR2 is FYNNEI. The CDR3 extends over 16 amino acids. V lost 4 bases and J lost 4, with 16 bases in between.

This rearrangement joins TRBV29-1 to TRBJ2-5; either TRBD1 or TRBD2 may supply D (5 bases each). The V end was cut by 4 bases, the J end by 7 bases, with 10 bases between. The CDR3 extends over 11 amino acids. Germline CDR1 and CDR2: SQVTM and ANQGSEA. This CDR3 is CSVAGQGTQYF. The DNA of the CDR3 is TGCAGCGTTGCGGGGCAGGGGACCCAGTACTTC.

For the CDR3, the DNA is TGTGCCAGCAGCTTGGCCCTAATCGGGAGGGTGGCGACCCAGTACTTC. Amino acids: CASSLALIGRVATQYF. This chain links TRBV5-4 with TRBJ2-5, with 8 bases fitting TRBD2. The germline V gene has CDR1 SGHNT and CDR2 YYREEE (reference sequence). Unmatched junction bases numbered 11, after V lost 0 bases and J lost 7 bases. CDR3 size: 16 residues.

Turning to this clonotype: It is unclear where the CDR3 begins or ends on the DNA, so no DNA is shown, and the CDR3 is as TCRdb lists it. V and J are TRBV11-2 and TRBJ1-5. Germline V gives CDR1 SGHAT, CDR2 FQNNGV. The CDR3 adds up to 21 amino acids, both ends counted. This CDR3 reads CASSFYICSAISAGFNQPQHF.

V gene TRBV6-5 combines with J gene TRBJ2-2, with TRBD1 matching over 8 bases. CDR1 is MNHEY and CDR2 is SVGAGI in the germline V gene. The trim removed 0 bases at V and 7 bases at J, leaving 4 bases unmatched. This CDR3 is built from 15 residues. CDR3 DNA: TGTGCCAGCAGTTACTCCGACAGGGGCGGCGGGGAGCTGTTTTTT. It encodes CASSYSDRGGGELFF.